This T cell receptor beta chain was retrieved from a study of early T cells in non-severe SARS-CoV-2 infection. TCRdb re-called the 5' RACE reads through MiXCR, storing one row per CDR3 protein. The sample shows tens of thousands of distinct CDR3 sequences, around 6.5% of them seen only once. This clonotype was recorded a few times. Trimming shortened V by 5 bases and J by 2 bases, and 9 bases separated the two germline ends. The CDR3 extends over 12 amino acids. From germline, CDR1 is SQVTM and CDR2 ANQGSEA. This sample comprised whole blood, obtained at baseline. This receptor was identified in an adult who was a healthcare worker with PCR-confirmed SARS-CoV-2 infection or an uninfected control (not recorded which). The chain carries TRBV29-1 and TRBJ1-1, with no clear D. The chain's CDR3 is CSVRVVNTEAFF. Written as DNA, the CDR3 is TGCAGCGTTAGGGTCGTCAACACTGAAGCTTTCTTT.